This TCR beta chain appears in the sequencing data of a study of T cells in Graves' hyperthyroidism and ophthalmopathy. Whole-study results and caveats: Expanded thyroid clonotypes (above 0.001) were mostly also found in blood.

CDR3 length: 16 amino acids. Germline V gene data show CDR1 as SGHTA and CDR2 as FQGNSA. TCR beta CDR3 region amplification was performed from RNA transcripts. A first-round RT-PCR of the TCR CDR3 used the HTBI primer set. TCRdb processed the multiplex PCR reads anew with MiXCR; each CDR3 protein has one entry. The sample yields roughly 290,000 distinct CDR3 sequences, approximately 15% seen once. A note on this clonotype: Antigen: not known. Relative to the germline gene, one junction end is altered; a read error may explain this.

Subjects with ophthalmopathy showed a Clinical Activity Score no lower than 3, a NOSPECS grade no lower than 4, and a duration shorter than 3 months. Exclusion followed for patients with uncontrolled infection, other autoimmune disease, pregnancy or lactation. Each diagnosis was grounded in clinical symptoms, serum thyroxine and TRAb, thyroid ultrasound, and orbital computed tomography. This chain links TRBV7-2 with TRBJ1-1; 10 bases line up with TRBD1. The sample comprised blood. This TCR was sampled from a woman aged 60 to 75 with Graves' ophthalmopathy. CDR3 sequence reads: CASSRIIGQGVAEALF. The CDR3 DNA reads TGTGCCAGCAGCAGAATAATCGGACAGGGGGTCGCTGAAGCTCTCTTT.